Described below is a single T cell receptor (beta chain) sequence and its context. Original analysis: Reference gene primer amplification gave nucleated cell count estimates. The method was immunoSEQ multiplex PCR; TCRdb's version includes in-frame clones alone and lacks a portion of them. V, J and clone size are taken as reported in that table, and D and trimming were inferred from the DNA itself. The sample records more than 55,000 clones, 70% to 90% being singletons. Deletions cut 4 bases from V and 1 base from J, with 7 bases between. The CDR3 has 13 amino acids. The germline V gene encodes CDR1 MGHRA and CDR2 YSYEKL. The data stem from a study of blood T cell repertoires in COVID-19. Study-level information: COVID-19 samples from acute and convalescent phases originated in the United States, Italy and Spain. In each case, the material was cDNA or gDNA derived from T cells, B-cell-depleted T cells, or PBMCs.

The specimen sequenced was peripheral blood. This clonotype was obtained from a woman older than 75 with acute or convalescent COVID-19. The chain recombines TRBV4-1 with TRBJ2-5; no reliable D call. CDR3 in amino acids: CASSLTIQETQYF. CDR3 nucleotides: TGCGCCAGCAGCCTAACAATCCAAGAGACCCAGTACTTC.